The rows below give T cell receptor beta chains drawn from one sample of a study of shared clonotypes between healthy human individuals. Sequencing was performed with immunoSEQ multiplex PCR; in TCRdb, only in-frame clones are kept and a portion is missing. The sample holds nearly 2 million clones, approximately 94% seen once. Sequencing was done on a sample of naive CD8+ T cells sorted from blood. The receptors shown here come from a man younger than 35 in good health. CDR3s include the opening cysteine and the closing phenylalanine or tryptophan. Fields, in order: V gene, J gene, D gene, clone size, CDR3 DNA, CDR3 protein. D genes are given only for firm matches. Clone size is given for some rows only: seen once, a few or many times, or a class if the clone is expanded.

TRBV20-1,TRBJ1-1,.,.,TGCAGTGCTCAGGTGGGCACTGAAGCTTTCTTT,CSAQVGTEAFF
TRBV6-5,TRBJ2-7,TRBD1,.,TGTGCCAGCAGTTACTCGGGACAGGGGGACCACGAGCAGTACTTC,CASSYSGQGDHEQYF
TRBV27,TRBJ1-1,TRBD1,.,TGTGCCAGCAGAGGGGGCTGGACTGAAGCTTTCTTT,CASRGGWTEAFF
TRBV7-9,TRBJ1-5,TRBD1,.,TGTGCCAGCAGCTTGGGGACCGGGACAGGGGGAAACCAGCCCCAGCATTTT,CASSLGTGTGGNQPQHF
TRBV2,TRBJ2-7,TRBD1,.,TGTGCCAGCAGAGCAGACAGGGGGCCCGCCTACGAGCAGTACTTC,CASRADRGPAYEQYF
TRBV4-1,TRBJ1-6,.,.,TGCGCCAGCAGCGATGACAATGCCGGGATTTCACCCCTCCACTTT,CASSDDNAGISPLHF
TRBV4-3,TRBJ2-1,.,.,TGCGCCAGCAGCCAAGGGGTCGGGAGCTACAATGAGCAGTTCTTC,CASSQGVGSYNEQFF
TRBV29-1,TRBJ2-2,TRBD1,.,TGCAGCGTTGAGACAGGGGACACCGGGGAGCTGTTTTTT,CSVETGDTGELFF
TRBV4-1,TRBJ1-1,.,few,TGCGCCAGCAGCCAAGGGCAGGGTAAATACGAAGCTTTCTTT,CASSQGQGKYEAFF
TRBV19,TRBJ2-7,.,.,TGTGCCAGTAGTATGTTCGACGGGTACGAGCAGTACTTC,CASSMFDGYEQYF
TRBV4-1,TRBJ2-7,TRBD1,.,TGCGCCAGCAGCCAAGACTTCCAGGGGGCGGGCTACGAGCAGTACTTC,CASSQDFQGAGYEQYF
TRBV5-4,TRBJ2-7,.,.,TGTGCCAGCAGCTTCGAAGGGGGGCGAGCACGCGAGCAGTACTTC,CASSFEGGRAREQYF
TRBV7-6,TRBJ2-1,TRBD2,.,TGTGCCAGCAGCTTAGAAACGGTTCTAGCGGGGAGGGACAATGAGCAGTTCTTC,CASSLETVLAGRDNEQFF
TRBV10-3,TRBJ2-7,.,.,TGTGCCATCAGTGAGTTGGAACTCATGGGCTACGAGCAGTACTTC,CAISELELMGYEQYF
TRBV4-3,TRBJ2-3,.,once,TGCGCCAGCAGCCAAGATGTCGGGCCAGGTAGCACAGATACGCAGTATTTT,CASSQDVGPGSTDTQYF